This TCR beta chain was obtained from a study of high-grade serous ovarian cancer treatment subgroups. This CDR3 spans 16 amino acids. V was shortened by 4 bases and J by 1 base, with 17 bases between the two germline ends. The V gene's germline CDR1 is SGHRS and CDR2 YFSETQ. The table came from immunoSEQ multiplex PCR; TCRdb's copy has only in-frame clones and leaves some out. The table lists 1,500 or so clones, roughly 69% of them singletons, with about 24% in the top ten. The tumor samples were collected prior to definitive surgery or chemotherapy. Sequenced: tumor tissue. The clonotype comes from a human donor with high-grade serous ovarian cancer. V usage is TRBV5-1 and J usage is TRBJ1-1, with D perhaps matching TRBD1 (5 bases). CDR3 amino acids: CASSPAPTAENTEAFF. The DNA for the CDR3 is TGCGCCAGCAGCCCCGCCCCGACAGCAGAGAACACTGAAGCTTTCTTT.